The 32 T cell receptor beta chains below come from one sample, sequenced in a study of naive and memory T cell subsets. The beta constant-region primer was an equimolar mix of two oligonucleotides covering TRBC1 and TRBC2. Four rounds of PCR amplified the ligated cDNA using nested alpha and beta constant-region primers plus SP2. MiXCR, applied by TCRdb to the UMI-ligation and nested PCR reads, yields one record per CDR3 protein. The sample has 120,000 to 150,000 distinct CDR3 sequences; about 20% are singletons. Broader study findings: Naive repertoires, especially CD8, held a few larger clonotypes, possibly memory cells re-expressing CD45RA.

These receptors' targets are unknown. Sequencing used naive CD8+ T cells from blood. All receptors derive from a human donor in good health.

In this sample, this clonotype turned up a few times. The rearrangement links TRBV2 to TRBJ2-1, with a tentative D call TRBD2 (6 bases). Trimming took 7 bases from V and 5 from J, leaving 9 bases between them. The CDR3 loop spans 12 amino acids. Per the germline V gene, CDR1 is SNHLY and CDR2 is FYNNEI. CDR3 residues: CASKDYNNEQFF. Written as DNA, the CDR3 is TGTGCCAGCAAGGACTACAACAATGAGCAGTTCTTC.

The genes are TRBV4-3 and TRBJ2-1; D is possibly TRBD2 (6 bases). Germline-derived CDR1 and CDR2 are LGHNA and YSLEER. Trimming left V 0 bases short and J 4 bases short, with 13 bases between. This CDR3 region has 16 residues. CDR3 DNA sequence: TGCGCCAGCAGCCAAGACGGCAGCGGGCTTTACAATGAGCAGTTCTTC. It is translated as CASSQDGSGLYNEQFF.

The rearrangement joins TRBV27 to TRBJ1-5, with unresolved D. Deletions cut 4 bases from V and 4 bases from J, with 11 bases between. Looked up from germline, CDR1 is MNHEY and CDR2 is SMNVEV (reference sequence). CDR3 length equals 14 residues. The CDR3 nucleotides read TGTGCCAGCAGTTGGGGAGGGTCGAATCAGCCCCAGCATTTT. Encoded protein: CASSWGGSNQPQHF.

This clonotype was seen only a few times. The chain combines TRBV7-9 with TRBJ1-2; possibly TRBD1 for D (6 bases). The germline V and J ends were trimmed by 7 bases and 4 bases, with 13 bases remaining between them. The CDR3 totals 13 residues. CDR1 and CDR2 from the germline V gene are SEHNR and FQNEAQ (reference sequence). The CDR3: CASTTGSGYGYTF. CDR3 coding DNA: TGTGCCAGCACTACAGGGTCTGGCTATGGCTACACCTTC.

CDR3 sequence (DNA): TGTGCCAGCAGCCCCAGCGGGGTCCAAGAGACCCAGTACTTC. Protein product: CASSPSGVQETQYF. The V and J genes are TRBV9 and TRBJ2-5; 7 nucleotides agree with TRBD2. The germline CDR1 and CDR2 sequences are SGDLS and YYNGEE. The junction had 4 bases not matched to a gene; V was cut back by 4 bases and J by 1 base. The CDR3 runs to 14 residues.

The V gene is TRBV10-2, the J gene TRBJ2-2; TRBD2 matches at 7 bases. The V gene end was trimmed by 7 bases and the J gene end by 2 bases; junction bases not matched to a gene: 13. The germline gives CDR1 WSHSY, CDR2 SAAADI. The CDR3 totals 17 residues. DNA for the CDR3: TGCGCCAGCACCACCTTTTGGGAGGGACTTAACACCGGGGAGCTGTTTTTT. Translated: CASTTFWEGLNTGELFF.

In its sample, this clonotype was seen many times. The CDR3 sequence: CASSLQGVSYNEQFF. The CDR3 DNA sequence: TGTGCCAGCAGTTTACAGGGAGTTAGCTACAATGAGCAGTTCTTC. The rearrangement links TRBV6-5 to TRBJ2-1; a possible D gene is TRBD1 (6 bases). In germline, CDR1 is MNHEY, CDR2 SVGAGI. The CDR3 loop spans 15 amino acids. Trimming removed 4 bases at V and 3 bases at J, with 13 bases between.

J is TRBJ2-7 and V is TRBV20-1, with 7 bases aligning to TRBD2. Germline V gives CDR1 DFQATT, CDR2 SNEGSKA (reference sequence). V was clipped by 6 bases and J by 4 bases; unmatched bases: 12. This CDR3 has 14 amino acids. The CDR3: CSAAPLAGDYEQYF. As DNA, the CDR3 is TGCAGTGCCGCTCCCCTCGCGGGAGATTACGAGCAGTACTTC.

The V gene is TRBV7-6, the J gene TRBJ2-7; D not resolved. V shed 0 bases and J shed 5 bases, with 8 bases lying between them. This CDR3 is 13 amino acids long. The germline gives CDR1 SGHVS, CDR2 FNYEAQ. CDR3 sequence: CASSLALVDEQYF. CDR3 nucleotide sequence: TGTGCCAGCAGCTTAGCGCTGGTGGACGAGCAGTACTTC. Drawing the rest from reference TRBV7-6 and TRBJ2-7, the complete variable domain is GAGVSQSPRYKVTKRGQDVALRCDPISGHVSLYWYRQALGQGPEFLTYFNYEAQQDKSGLPNDRFSAERPEGSISTLTIQRTEQRDSAMYRCASSLALVDEQYFGPGTRLTVT.

For the CDR3, the DNA is TGCAGCGTCCGGACTAGCGGGAACTACAATGAGCAGTTCTTC. Its protein is CSVRTSGNYNEQFF. The V gene is TRBV29-1, the J gene TRBJ2-1; TRBD2 aligns across 12 bases. This CDR3 spans 14 amino acids. V shed 6 bases, J shed 3 bases, and the junction held 3 bases outside the gene matches. Looked up from germline, CDR1 is SQVTM and CDR2 is ANQGSEA.

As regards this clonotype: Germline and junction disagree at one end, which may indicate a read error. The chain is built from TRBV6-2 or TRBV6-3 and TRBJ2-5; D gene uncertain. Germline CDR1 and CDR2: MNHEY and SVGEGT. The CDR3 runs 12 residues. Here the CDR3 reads CASNPSQGTQYF. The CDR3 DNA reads TGTGCCAGCAATCCTTCCCAAGGGACCCAGTACTTC.

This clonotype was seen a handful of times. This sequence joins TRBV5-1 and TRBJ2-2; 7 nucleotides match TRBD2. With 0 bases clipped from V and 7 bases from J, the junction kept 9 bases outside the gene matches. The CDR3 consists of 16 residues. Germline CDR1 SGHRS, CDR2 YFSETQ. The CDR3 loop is CASSLATSVGGGELFF. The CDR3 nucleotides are TGCGCCAGCAGCTTGGCCACTAGCGTTGGTGGCGGGGAGCTGTTTTTT.

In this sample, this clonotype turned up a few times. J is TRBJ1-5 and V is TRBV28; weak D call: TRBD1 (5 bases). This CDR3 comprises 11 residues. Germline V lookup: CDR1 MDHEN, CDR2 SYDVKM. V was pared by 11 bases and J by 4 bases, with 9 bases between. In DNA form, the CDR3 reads TGTGCCGCAGGGAATAATCAGCCCCAGCATTTT. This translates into CAAGNNQPQHF.

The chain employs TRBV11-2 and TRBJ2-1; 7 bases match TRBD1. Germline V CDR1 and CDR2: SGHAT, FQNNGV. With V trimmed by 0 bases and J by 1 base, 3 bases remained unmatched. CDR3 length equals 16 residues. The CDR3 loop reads CASSLEGTVSYNEQFF. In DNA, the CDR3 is TGTGCCAGCAGCTTAGAAGGGACAGTATCCTACAATGAGCAGTTCTTC.

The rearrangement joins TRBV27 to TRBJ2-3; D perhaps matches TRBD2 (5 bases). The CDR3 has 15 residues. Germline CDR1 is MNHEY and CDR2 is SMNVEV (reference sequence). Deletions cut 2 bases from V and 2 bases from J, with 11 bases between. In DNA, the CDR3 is TGTGCCAGCAGTTTAAGGAGGAACCACACAGATACGCAGTATTTT. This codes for CASSLRRNHTDTQYF.

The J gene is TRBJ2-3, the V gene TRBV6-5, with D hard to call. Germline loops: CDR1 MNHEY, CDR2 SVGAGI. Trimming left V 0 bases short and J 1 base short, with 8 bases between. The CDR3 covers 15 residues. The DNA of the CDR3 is TGTGCCAGCAGTTACTCGATTTCAGGCACAGATACGCAGTATTTT. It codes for CASSYSISGTDTQYF.

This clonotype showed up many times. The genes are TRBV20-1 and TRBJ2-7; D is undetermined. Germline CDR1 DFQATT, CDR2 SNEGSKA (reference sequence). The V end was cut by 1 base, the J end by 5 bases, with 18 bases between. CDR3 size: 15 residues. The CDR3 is CSARALGREANEQYF. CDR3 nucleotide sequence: TGCAGTGCTAGAGCCCTGGGCAGAGAAGCTAACGAGCAGTACTTC.

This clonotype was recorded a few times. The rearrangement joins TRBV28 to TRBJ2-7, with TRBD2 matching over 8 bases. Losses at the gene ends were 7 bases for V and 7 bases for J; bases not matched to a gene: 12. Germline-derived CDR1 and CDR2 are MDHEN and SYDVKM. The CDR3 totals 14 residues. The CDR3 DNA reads TGTGCCAGCAATGACCCCCCGGGAGGGGAAGAGCAGTACTTC. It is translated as CASNDPPGGEEQYF.

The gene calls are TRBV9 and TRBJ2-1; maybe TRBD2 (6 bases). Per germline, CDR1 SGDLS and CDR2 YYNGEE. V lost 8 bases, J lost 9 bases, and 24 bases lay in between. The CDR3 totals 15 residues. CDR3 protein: CASSVADSLGGEQFF. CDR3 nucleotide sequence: TGTGCCAGTTCGGTAGCGGACTCCCTGGGGGGTGAGCAGTTCTTC. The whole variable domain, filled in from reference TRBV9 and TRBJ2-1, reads DSGVTQTPKHLITATGQRVTLRCSPRSGDLSVYWYQQSLDQGLQFLIQYYNGEERAKGNILERFSAQQFPDLHSELNLSSLELGDSALYFCASSVADSLGGEQFFGPGTRLTVL.

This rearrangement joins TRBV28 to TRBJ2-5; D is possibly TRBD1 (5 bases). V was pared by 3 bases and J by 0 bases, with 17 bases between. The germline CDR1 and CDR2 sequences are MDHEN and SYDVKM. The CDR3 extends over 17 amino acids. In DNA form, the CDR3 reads TGTGCCAGCAGTTTCCCCCTCACAGGTCCCGACCAAGAGACCCAGTACTTC. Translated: CASSFPLTGPDQETQYF.

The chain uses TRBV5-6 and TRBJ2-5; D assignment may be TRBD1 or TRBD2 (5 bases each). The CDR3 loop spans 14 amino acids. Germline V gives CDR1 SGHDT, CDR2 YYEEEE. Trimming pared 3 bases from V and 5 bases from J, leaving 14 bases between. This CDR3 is CASSSGGPRETQYF. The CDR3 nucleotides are TGTGCCAGCAGCTCTGGGGGACCCAGGGAGACCCAGTACTTC.

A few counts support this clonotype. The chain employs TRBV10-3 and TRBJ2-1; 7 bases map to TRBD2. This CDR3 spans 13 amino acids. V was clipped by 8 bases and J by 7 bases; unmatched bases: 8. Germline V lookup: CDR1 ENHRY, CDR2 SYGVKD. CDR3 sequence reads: CAIWAGVPNEQFF. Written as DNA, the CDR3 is TGTGCCATCTGGGCGGGAGTGCCTAATGAGCAGTTCTTC.

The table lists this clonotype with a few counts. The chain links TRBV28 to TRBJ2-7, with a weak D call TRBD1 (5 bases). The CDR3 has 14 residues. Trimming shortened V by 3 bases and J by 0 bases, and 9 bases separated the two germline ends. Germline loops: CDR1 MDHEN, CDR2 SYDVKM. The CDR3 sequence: CASSFDSTSYEQYF. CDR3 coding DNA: TGTGCCAGCAGTTTTGACAGTACCTCCTACGAGCAGTACTTC.

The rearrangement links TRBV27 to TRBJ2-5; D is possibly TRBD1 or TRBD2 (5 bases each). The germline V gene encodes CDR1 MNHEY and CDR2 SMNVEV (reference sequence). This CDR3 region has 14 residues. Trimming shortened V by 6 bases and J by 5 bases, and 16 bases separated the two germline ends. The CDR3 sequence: CASRRGTGGETQYF. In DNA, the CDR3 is TGTGCCAGCAGGCGAGGGACCGGCGGTGAGACCCAGTACTTC.

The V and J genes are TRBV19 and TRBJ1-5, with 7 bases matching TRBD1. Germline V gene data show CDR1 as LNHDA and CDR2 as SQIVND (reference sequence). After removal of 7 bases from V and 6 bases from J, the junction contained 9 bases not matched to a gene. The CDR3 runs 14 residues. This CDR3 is CASTFDRESQPQHF. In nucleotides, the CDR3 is TGTGCCAGTACCTTCGACAGGGAGAGTCAGCCCCAGCATTTT. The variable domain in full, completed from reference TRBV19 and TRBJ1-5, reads DGGITQSPKYLFRKEGQNVTLSCEQNLNHDAMYWYRQDPGQGLRLIYYSQIVNDFQKGDIAEGYSVSREKKESFPLTVTSAQKNPTAFYLCASTFDRESQPQHFGDGTRLSIL.

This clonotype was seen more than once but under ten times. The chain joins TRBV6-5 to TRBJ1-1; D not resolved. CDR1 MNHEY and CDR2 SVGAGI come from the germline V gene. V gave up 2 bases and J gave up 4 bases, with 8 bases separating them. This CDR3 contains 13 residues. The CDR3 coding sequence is TGTGCCAGCAGTTACCGGGGTTTCACTGAAGCTTTCTTT. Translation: CASSYRGFTEAFF.

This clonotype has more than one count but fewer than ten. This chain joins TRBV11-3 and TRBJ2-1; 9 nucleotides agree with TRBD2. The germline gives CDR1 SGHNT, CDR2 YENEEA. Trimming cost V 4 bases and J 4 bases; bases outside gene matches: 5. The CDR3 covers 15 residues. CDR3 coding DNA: TGTGCCAGCAGCTCCGAGACTAGCGGATACAATGAGCAGTTCTTC. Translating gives CASSSETSGYNEQFF.

CDR3 DNA sequence: TGCGCCAGCAGCCCCCAGGGCGGGTCCTACAATGAGCAGTTCTTC. As protein: CASSPQGGSYNEQFF. J is TRBJ2-1 and V is TRBV5-1, with D possibly being TRBD1 or TRBD2 (5 bases each). This CDR3 comprises 15 residues. V was clipped by 4 bases and J by 1 base, with 12 bases between them. Germline CDR1 and CDR2: SGHRS and YFSETQ.

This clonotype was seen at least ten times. The CDR3 DNA is TGTGCCAGCAGTTACGATAGCAGGGGCCGTCAGCCCCAGCATTTT. Translated, it gives CASSYDSRGRQPQHF. The chain couples TRBV6-5 to TRBJ1-5; tentatively, D is TRBD1 (6 bases). Trimming cost V 2 bases and J 6 bases, with 14 bases left between them. The CDR3 length is 15 residues. Germline V gene lookup returns CDR1 MNHEY and CDR2 SVGAGI.

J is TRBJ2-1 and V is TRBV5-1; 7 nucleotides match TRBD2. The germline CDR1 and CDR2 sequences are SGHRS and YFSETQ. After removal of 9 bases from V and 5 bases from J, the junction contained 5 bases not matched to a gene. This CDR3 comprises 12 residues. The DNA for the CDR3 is TGCGCCACCAAGCGGGGTAACAATGAGCAGTTCTTC. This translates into CATKRGNNEQFF.

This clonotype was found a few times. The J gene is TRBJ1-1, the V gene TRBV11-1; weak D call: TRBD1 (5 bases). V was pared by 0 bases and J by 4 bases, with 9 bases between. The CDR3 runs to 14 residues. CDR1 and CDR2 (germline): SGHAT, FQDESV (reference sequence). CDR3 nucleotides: TGTGCCAGCAGCTTAGCGACCGGGGGCACTGAAGCTTTCTTT. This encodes CASSLATGGTEAFF. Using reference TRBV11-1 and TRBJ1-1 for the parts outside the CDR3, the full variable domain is EAEVAQSPRYKITEKSQAVAFWCDPISGHATLYWYRQILGQGPELLVQFQDESVVDDSQLPKDRFSAERLKGVDSTLKIQPAELGDSAMYLCASSLATGGTEAFFGQGTRLTVV.

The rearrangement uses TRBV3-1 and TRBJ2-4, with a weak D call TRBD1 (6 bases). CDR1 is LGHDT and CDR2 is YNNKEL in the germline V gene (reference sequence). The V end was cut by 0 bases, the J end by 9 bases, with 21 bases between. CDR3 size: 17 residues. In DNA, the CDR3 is TGTGCCAGCAGCCAAGATAACACAATGAGAGGGACAACCATTCAGTACTTC. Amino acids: CASSQDNTMRGTTIQYF.